This TCR beta chain was recovered during a study of neurological immune-mediated disorders. Study findings and constraints: Grouping of repertoires by phylogeny put those of 18 of 34 multiple sclerosis patients into a single related-CDR3 cluster, a possible signature. None of the CDR3 amino acid sequences found in expanded clones was shared across subjects. This suggests that the TCR-beta repertoires were private in all groups.

cDNA synthesis was performed by 5'RACE with 10-nucleotide random UMIs. One entry per CDR3 protein, called by TCRdb with MiXCR from the 5' RACE reads. The sample records 55,000 to 65,000 distinct CDR3 sequences, roughly 3.5% being singletons. This clonotype was counted at least ten times. Its antigen is still unknown. This CDR3 region has 15 residues. Germline loops: CDR1 SGHDN, CDR2 FVKESK. V was trimmed by 0 bases and J by 7 bases, leaving 10 bases between them. The V call is TRBV14, the J call TRBJ1-6, with D possibly TRBD1 on 5 matching bases. Sequenced sample: PBMCs. The clonotype originates from a woman aged 45-65 years with multiple sclerosis. The CDR3, as DNA: TGTGCCAGCAGCCAAGACCCAGGGCTCAATTCACCCCTCCACTTT. Residues: CASSQDPGLNSPLHF.